These 26 T cell receptor beta chains share one sample of origin, sequenced in a study of cytomegalovirus exposure and HLA in healthy donors. Both 60 Vbeta primers and 13 Jbeta primers went into the PCR. The method was immunoSEQ multiplex PCR; TCRdb's version includes in-frame clones alone and lacks a portion of them. This sample yields 100,000 or so clones, of which around 82% are seen a single time; about 4% belongs to the top ten. Specimen: PBMCs. The receptors come from a woman aged 50 to 60 in good health and CMV-seropositive.

The J gene is TRBJ2-2, the V gene TRBV11-2; possible D gene TRBD2, 5 bases. This CDR3 has 16 residues. The ends were cut back, 0 bases at V and 3 bases at J, with 11 bases in the middle. The germline V gene encodes CDR1 SGHAT and CDR2 FQNNGV. The CDR3: CASSLDISGYTGELFF. CDR3 DNA: TGTGCCAGCAGCTTAGATATCAGCGGATACACCGGGGAGCTGTTTTTT.

This rearrangement joins TRBV15 to TRBJ2-7, with 12 bases matching TRBD2. V trimming: 3 bases; J trimming: 3 bases; junction bases outside the gene matches: 9. The CDR3 consists of 17 residues. Germline-derived CDR1 and CDR2 are LNHNV and YYDKDF (reference sequence). This CDR3 reads CATSRGTSGPHLYEQYF. The CDR3 DNA is TGTGCCACCAGCAGGGGGACTAGCGGGCCACATCTCTACGAGCAGTACTTC.

V gene TRBV2 combines with J gene TRBJ2-2; D might be TRBD1 (6 bases). The germline V and J ends were trimmed by 7 bases and 5 bases, with 11 bases remaining between them. Germline lookup yields CDR1 SNHLY and CDR2 FYNNEI. The CDR3 contains 13 residues. The CDR3, as DNA: TGTGCCAGCACCCGGGACATAACCGGGGAGCTGTTTTTT. Encoded protein: CASTRDITGELFF.

This clone appeared a few times. The chain recombines TRBV7-2 with TRBJ2-3; possibly TRBD2 for D (5 bases). Germline V lookup: CDR1 SGHTA, CDR2 FQGNSA. V lost 4 bases and J 2 bases, leaving 16 bases between the germline ends. The length of the CDR3 is 16 residues. The CDR3 sequence: CASSSWAGEDTDTQYF. The CDR3 DNA reads TGTGCCAGCAGCTCCTGGGCCGGGGAAGACACAGATACGCAGTATTTT. Using reference TRBV7-2 and TRBJ2-3 for the parts outside the CDR3, the full variable domain is GAGVSQSPSNKVTEKGKDVELRCDPISGHTALYWYRQSLGQGLEFLIYFQGNSAPDKSGLPSDRFSAERTGGSVSTLTIQRTQQEDSAVYLCASSSWAGEDTDTQYFGPGTRLTVL.

V usage is TRBV6-5 and J usage is TRBJ2-2, with TRBD1 identical over 10 bases. CDR1 and CDR2 from the germline V gene are MNHEY and SVGAGI. With 11 bases clipped from V and 2 bases from J, the junction kept 5 bases outside the gene matches. This CDR3 spans 14 amino acids. CDR3 DNA sequence: TGTGCCGGCGGGACAGGGGCAAACACCGGGGAGCTGTTTTTT. Translating gives CAGGTGANTGELFF.

V gene TRBV6-1 combines with J gene TRBJ1-3; D is uncertain. The germline V and J ends were trimmed by 4 bases and 0 bases, with 10 bases remaining between them. The germline CDR1 and CDR2 sequences are MNHNS and SASEGT. This CDR3 has 15 residues. CDR3: CASSGEYLSGNTIYF. In DNA, the CDR3 is TGTGCCAGCAGTGGAGAATATCTCTCTGGAAACACCATATATTTT.

The CDR3 protein is CASSWDRTTSPLHF. CDR3 bases: TGTGCCAGCAGCTGGGACAGGACCACTTCACCCCTCCACTTT. The chain carries TRBV5-4 and TRBJ1-6, with 8 bases lining up with TRBD1. This CDR3 has 14 residues. The germline CDR1 and CDR2 sequences are SGHNT and YYREEE (reference sequence). J gave up 9 bases and V 3 bases, and 5 bases lay outside the gene matches.

V and J are TRBV6-1 and TRBJ2-5; 9 nucleotides agree with TRBD1. Germline V gives CDR1 MNHNS, CDR2 SASEGT. With V trimmed by 5 bases and J by 1 base, 5 bases remained unmatched. This CDR3 has 15 residues. The CDR3 sequence: CASSNRQGVQETQYF. In DNA, the CDR3 is TGTGCCAGCAGTAACCGACAGGGGGTCCAAGAGACCCAGTACTTC.

The chain uses TRBV4-1 and TRBJ2-7; 8 bases match TRBD2. The J segment lost 1 base and the V segment lost 4 bases, leaving 9 bases of the junction unmatched. CDR1 and CDR2 from the germline V gene are MGHRA and YSYEKL. The CDR3 totals 16 residues. The CDR3 protein is CASSLIAGTFSYEQYF. The CDR3 DNA follows: TGCGCCAGCAGCCTTATAGCGGGGACTTTTTCCTACGAGCAGTACTTC.

This chain connects TRBV7-8 to TRBJ2-1, with D perhaps matching TRBD2 (5 bases). This CDR3 spans 18 amino acids. Trimming left V 5 bases short and J 7 bases short, with 27 bases between. Germline CDR1 and CDR2: SGHVS and FQNEAQ. This CDR3 is CASSPPRRFGGFRNEQFF. In nucleotides, the CDR3 is TGTGCCAGCAGCCCGCCCCGCCGATTCGGCGGGTTCAGGAATGAGCAGTTCTTC.

The J gene is TRBJ2-5, the V gene TRBV7-6; D possibly corresponds to TRBD1 (8 bases). Trimming removed 4 bases at V and 4 bases at J, with 13 bases between. This CDR3 is built from 14 residues. The V gene's germline CDR1 is SGHVS and CDR2 FNYEAQ. CDR3 region: CASSSQGGRETQYF. DNA for the CDR3: TGTGCCAGCAGCTCACAGGGGGGGAGAGAGACCCAGTACTTC.

In its sample, this clone was seen a few times. The gene calls are TRBV6-1 and TRBJ1-2, with 9 nucleotides matching TRBD1. The trim removed 2 bases at V and 1 base at J, leaving 2 bases unmatched. In germline, CDR1 is MNHNS, CDR2 SASEGT. The CDR3 totals 15 residues. CDR3 loop: CASSELGQGNYGYTF. DNA for the CDR3: TGTGCCAGCAGTGAATTGGGACAGGGTAACTATGGCTACACCTTC.

The V and J genes are TRBV30 and TRBJ1-1, with D uncertain. V lost 2 bases to trimming and J lost 0 bases, with 13 bases between them. The CDR3 is made up of 15 amino acids. Germline CDR1 reads GTSNPN; CDR2 reads SVGIG (reference sequence). CDR3 bases: TGTGCCTGGAGTCCCCAGACATTGATGAACACTGAAGCTTTCTTT. This codes for CAWSPQTLMNTEAFF.

The V and J genes are TRBV4-2 and TRBJ1-1; D is possibly TRBD1 (6 bases). The CDR3 spans 17 residues. Trimming took off 1 base at V and 1 base at J, with 16 bases between the two ends. Germline CDR1 LGHNA, CDR2 YNFKEQ. The CDR3 nucleotides read TGTGCCAGCAGCCAAGGTCTTCGGGGAGGGGGGAACACTGAAGCTTTCTTT. Translated, it gives CASSQGLRGGGNTEAFF.

This clone has a single count. The chain is built from TRBV29-1 and TRBJ2-1; 9 bases match TRBD2. J lost 0 bases, V lost 3 bases, and 9 bases had no gene match. The CDR3 is 17 amino acids. Germline-derived CDR1 and CDR2 are SQVTM and ANQGSEA. The CDR3 sequence is CSVETSGISSSYNEQFF. The CDR3 DNA is TGCAGCGTTGAGACTAGCGGAATATCGAGCTCCTACAATGAGCAGTTCTTC.

This chain uses TRBV7-3 with TRBJ2-3; 7 nucleotides match TRBD2. V was pared by 5 bases and J by 6 bases, with 14 bases of the junction left unmatched. The CDR3 is made up of 16 amino acids. CDR1 SGHTA and CDR2 FQGTGA come from the germline V gene. The CDR3 DNA sequence: TGTGCCAGCAGCCCGACCCTCGGGGGGATAAGGGATACGCAGTATTTT. It specifies CASSPTLGGIRDTQYF.

The V call is TRBV29-1, the J call TRBJ2-1; the match to TRBD2 covers 15 bases. CDR3 size: 15 residues. V trimming: 5 bases; J trimming: 3 bases; junction bases outside the gene matches: 2. Germline loops: CDR1 SQVTM, CDR2 ANQGSEA. CDR3 in amino acids: CSVSGLAGGYNEQFF. The CDR3 DNA follows: TGCAGCGTTTCGGGACTAGCGGGAGGCTACAATGAGCAGTTCTTC.

The J gene is TRBJ2-1, the V gene TRBV13, with 7 bases lining up with TRBD1. Unmatched junction bases numbered 4, after V lost 2 bases and J lost 0 bases. Germline V lookup: CDR1 PRHDT, CDR2 FYEKMQ (reference sequence). The CDR3 is made up of 16 amino acids. The DNA of the CDR3 is TGTGCCAGCAGCTTAAGGGACAGAAGCTCCTACAATGAGCAGTTCTTC. This encodes CASSLRDRSSYNEQFF.

This clone came up a few times. V is TRBV29-1 and J is TRBJ1-1, with a possible D match to TRBD1 (5 bases). The CDR3 loop spans 12 amino acids. The V and J ends lost 4 bases and 11 bases respectively, with 17 bases between them. Germline V gene sequence: CDR1 SQVTM, CDR2 ANQGSEA. This CDR3 is CSVGVAGQRAFF. The CDR3, as DNA: TGCAGCGTTGGAGTAGCCGGACAAAGGGCTTTCTTT.

V and J are TRBV18 and TRBJ2-1, with D unresolved. CDR3 length: 14 amino acids. Deletions cut 3 bases from V and 2 bases from J, with 8 bases between. The germline V gene has CDR1 KGHSH and CDR2 LQKENI. The CDR3 sequence is CASSPGSPYNEQFF. For the CDR3, the DNA is TGTGCCAGCTCACCGGGCAGTCCCTACAATGAGCAGTTCTTC.

The chain uses TRBV6-5 and TRBJ2-2; D is undetermined. The V and J ends lost 2 bases and 5 bases respectively, with 9 bases between them. The CDR3 totals 14 residues. Germline V gene lookup returns CDR1 MNHEY and CDR2 SVGAGI. The CDR3 coding sequence is TGTGCCAGCAGTTACCAGACTGGAACCGGGGAGCTGTTTTTT. Translating it yields CASSYQTGTGELFF.

CDR3 coding DNA: TGTGCCAGCAGCCAGGGGGTTACCTACAATGAGCAGTTCTTC. Protein product: CASSQGVTYNEQFF. V and J are TRBV25-1 and TRBJ2-1, with 7 bases matching TRBD1. The length of the CDR3 is 14 residues. The V gene's germline CDR1 is MGHDK and CDR2 SYGVNS. J was trimmed by 2 bases and V by 6 bases; bases with no gene match: 4.

V and J are TRBV7-3 and TRBJ2-6, with 7 bases fitting TRBD2. CDR3 length: 15 residues. Germline lookup yields CDR1 SGHTA and CDR2 FQGTGA. V shed 5 bases and J 4 bases; nucleotides not matched to a gene: 5. The CDR3 DNA follows: TGTGCCAGCAGCCCCGGGGGGTTAGGGGCCAACGTCCTGACTTTC. This codes for CASSPGGLGANVLTF.

The chain recombines TRBV7-9 with TRBJ1-2; D is perhaps TRBD1 (5 bases). V gave up 3 bases and J gave up 4 bases, with 9 bases separating them. Germline assignment: CDR1 SEHNR and CDR2 FQNEAQ (reference sequence). The CDR3 sequence is 13 residues long. DNA for the CDR3: TGTGCCAGCAGCTTGACAGAGACCTATGGCTACACCTTC. Its translation: CASSLTETYGYTF.

Written as DNA, the CDR3 is TGTGCCAGCAGCTCCACTAGGGAACAGGAGGGGAAGTACTTC. It encodes CASSSTREQEGKYF. The chain joins TRBV7-8 to TRBJ2-7; weak D call: TRBD2 (6 bases). CDR1 SGHVS and CDR2 FQNEAQ come from the germline V gene. There are 14 residues in the CDR3. V gave up 4 bases and J gave up 11 bases, with 21 bases separating them.

The J gene is TRBJ2-3, the V gene TRBV5-4, with TRBD1 as a possible D gene (6 bases). Trimming took 2 bases from V and 2 from J, leaving 15 bases between them. The CDR3 runs 16 residues. Germline V lookup: CDR1 SGHNT, CDR2 YYREEE (reference sequence). The CDR3 region is CASSLDPRGFTDTQYF. CDR3 coding DNA: TGTGCCAGCAGCTTAGACCCCAGGGGATTCACAGATACGCAGTATTTT.